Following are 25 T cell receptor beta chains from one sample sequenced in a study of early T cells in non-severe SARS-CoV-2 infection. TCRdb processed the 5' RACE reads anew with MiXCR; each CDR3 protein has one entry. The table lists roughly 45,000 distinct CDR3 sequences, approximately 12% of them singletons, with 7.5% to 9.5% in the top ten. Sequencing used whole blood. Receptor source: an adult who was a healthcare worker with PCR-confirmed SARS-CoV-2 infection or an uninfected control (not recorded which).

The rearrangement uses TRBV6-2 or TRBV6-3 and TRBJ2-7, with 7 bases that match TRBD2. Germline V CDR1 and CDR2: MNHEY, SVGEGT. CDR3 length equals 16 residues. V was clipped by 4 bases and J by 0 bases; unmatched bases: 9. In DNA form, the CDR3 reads TGTGCCAGCAGTTCCCGGGGAGGCGGGAGCTCCTACGAGCAGTACTTC. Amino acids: CASSSRGGGSSYEQYF.

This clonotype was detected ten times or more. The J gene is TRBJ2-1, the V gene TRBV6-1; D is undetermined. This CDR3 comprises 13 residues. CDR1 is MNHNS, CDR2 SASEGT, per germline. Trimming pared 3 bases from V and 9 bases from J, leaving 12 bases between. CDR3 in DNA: TGTGCCAGCAGTGACTTATTGCGTGGTGAGCAGTTCTTC. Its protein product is CASSDLLRGEQFF.

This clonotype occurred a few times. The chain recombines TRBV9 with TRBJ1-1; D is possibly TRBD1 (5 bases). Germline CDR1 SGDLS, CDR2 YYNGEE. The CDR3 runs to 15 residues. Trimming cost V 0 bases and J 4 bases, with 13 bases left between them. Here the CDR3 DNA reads TGTGCCAGCAGCGTAGCCCCGGGGGGGGGCACTGAAGCTTTCTTT. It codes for CASSVAPGGGTEAFF. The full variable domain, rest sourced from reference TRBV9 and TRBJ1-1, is DSGVTQTPKHLITATGQRVTLRCSPRSGDLSVYWYQQSLDQGLQFLIQYYNGEERAKGNILERFSAQQFPDLHSELNLSSLELGDSALYFCASSVAPGGGTEAFFGQGTRLTVV.

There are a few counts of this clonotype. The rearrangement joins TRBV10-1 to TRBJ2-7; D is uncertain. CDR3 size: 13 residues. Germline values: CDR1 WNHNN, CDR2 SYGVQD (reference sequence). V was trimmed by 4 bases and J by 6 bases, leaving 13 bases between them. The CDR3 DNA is TGCGCCAGCAGTGGTTTAAGGAATGGCGAGCAGTACTTC. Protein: CASSGLRNGEQYF.

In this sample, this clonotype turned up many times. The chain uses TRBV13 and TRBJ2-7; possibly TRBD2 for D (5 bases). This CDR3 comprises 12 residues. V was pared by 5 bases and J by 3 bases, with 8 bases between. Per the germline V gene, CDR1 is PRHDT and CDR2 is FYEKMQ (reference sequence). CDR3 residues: CASSLGGYEQYF. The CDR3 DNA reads TGTGCCAGCAGCCTTGGAGGCTACGAGCAGTACTTC.

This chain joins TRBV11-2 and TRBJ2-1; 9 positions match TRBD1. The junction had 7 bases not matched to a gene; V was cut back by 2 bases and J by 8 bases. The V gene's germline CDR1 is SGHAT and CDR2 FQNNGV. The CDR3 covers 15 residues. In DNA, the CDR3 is TGTGCCAGCAGCTTATCCGGGACAGGGCTCTATGAGCAGTTCTTC. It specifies CASSLSGTGLYEQFF. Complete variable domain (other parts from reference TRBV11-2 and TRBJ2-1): EAGVAQSPRYKIIEKRQSVAFWCNPISGHATLYWYQQILGQGPKLLIQFQNNGVVDDSQLPKDRFSAERLKGVDSTLKIQPAKLEDSAVYLCASSLSGTGLYEQFFGPGTRLTVL.

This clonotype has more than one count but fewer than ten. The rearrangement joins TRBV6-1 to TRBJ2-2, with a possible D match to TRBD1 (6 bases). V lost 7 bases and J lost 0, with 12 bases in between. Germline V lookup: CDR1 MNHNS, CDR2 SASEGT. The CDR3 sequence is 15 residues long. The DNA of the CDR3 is TGTGCCAGCACAATTGGACAGCCGAACACCGGGGAGCTGTTTTTT. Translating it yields CASTIGQPNTGELFF.

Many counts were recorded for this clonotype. CDR3 sequence: CASSYTLGNEQFF. In DNA form, the CDR3 reads TGTGCCAGCAGTTACACTCTGGGCAATGAGCAGTTCTTC. The gene calls are TRBV27 and TRBJ2-1; D gene ambiguous. From germline, CDR1 is MNHEY and CDR2 SMNVEV (reference sequence). This CDR3 has 13 residues. V lost 4 bases and J lost 6, with 10 bases in between.

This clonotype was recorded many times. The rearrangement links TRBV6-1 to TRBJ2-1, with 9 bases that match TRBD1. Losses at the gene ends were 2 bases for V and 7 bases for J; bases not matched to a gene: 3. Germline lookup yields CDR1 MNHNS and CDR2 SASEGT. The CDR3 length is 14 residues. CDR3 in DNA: TGTGCCAGCAGTGAAAAAGACAGGGGGAATGAGCAGTTCTTC. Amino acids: CASSEKDRGNEQFF.

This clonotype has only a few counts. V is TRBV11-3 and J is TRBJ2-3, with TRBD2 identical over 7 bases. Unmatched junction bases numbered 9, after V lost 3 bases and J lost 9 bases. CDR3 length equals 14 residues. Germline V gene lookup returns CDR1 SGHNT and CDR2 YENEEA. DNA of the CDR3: TGTGCCAGCAGCTTGGCGGGGGACTCCTGGACGCAGTATTTT. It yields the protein CASSLAGDSWTQYF.

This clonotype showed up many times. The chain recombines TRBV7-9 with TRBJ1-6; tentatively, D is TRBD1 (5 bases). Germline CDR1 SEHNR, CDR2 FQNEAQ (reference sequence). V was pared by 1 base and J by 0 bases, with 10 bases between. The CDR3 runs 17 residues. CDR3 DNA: TGTGCCAGCAGCTTAGGGGCAGGGAGCTCCTATAATTCACCCCTCCACTTT. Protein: CASSLGAGSSYNSPLHF.

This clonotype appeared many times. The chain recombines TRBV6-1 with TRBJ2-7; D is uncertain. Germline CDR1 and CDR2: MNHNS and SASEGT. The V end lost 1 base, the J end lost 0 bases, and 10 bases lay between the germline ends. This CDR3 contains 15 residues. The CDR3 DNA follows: TGTGCCAGCAGTGAAGGCCCAGGCGGCTCCTACGAGCAGTACTTC. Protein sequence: CASSEGPGGSYEQYF.

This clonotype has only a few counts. CDR3 loop: CSGHRASSYNEQFF. In nucleotides, the CDR3 is TGCAGCGGTCACAGGGCTAGCTCCTACAATGAGCAGTTCTTC. J is TRBJ2-1 and V is TRBV29-1, with a weak D call TRBD1 (6 bases). Trimming took off 7 bases at V and 0 bases at J, with 13 bases between the two ends. Germline V lookup: CDR1 SQVTM, CDR2 ANQGSEA. CDR3 length: 14 residues.

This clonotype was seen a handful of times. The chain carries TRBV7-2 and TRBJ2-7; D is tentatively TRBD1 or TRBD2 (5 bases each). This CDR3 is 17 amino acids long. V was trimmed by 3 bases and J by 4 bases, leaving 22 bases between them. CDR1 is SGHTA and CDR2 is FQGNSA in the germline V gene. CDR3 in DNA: TGTGCCAGCAGCTTCAAGGCCGGGGCCAGTTTTAATTACGAGCAGTACTTC. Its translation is CASSFKAGASFNYEQYF.

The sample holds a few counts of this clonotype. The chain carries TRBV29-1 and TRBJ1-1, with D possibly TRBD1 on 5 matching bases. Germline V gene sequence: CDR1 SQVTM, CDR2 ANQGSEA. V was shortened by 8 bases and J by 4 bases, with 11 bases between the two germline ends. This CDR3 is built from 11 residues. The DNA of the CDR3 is TGCAGCTTAATGAGGGGCACTGAAGCTTTCTTT. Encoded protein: CSLMRGTEAFF.

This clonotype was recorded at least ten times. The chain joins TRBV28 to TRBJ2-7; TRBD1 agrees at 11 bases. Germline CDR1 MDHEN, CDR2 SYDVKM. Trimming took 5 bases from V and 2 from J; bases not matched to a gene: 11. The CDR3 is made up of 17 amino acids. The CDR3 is CASSPVRGQGEPYEQYF. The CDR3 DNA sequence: TGTGCCAGCAGTCCCGTCAGGGGACAGGGGGAGCCCTACGAGCAGTACTTC. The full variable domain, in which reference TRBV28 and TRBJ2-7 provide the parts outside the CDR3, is DVKVTQSSRYLVKRTGEKVFLECVQDMDHENMFWYRQDPGLGLRLIYFSYDVKMKEKGDIPEGYSVSREKKERFSLILESASTNQTSMYLCASSPVRGQGEPYEQYFGPGTRLTVT.

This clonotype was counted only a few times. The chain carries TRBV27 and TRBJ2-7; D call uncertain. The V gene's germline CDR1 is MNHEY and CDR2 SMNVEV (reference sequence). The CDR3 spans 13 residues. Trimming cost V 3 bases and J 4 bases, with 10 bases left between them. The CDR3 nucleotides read TGTGCCAGCAGTTTGGGCAGGAATTACGAGCAGTACTTC. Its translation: CASSLGRNYEQYF.

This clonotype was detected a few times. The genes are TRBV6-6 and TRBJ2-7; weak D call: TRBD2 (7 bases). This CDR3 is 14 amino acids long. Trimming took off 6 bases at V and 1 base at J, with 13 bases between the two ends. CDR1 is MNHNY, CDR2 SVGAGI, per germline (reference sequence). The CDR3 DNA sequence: TGTGCCAGCAGCCCAGGGGAGGGATCCTACGAGCAGTACTTC. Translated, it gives CASSPGEGSYEQYF.

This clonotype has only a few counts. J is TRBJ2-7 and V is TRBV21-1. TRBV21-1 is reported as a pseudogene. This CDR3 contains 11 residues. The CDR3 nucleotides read TGTGCCAGCAGCAAGTCCTACGAGCAGTACTTC. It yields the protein CASSKSYEQYF.

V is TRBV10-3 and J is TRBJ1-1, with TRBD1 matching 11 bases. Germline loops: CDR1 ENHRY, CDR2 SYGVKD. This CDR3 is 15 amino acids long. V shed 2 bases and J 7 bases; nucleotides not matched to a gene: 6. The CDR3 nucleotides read TGTGCCATCAGTGAGGCCTCGGGACAGGGGGTTGAAGCTTTCTTT. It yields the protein CAISEASGQGVEAFF.

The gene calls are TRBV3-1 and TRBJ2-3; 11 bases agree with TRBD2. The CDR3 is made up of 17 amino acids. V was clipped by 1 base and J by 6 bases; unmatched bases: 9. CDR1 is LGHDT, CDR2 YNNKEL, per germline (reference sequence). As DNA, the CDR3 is TGTGCCAGCAGCCAAGTACTCCCTAGCGGGGGGAGCGATACGCAGTATTTT. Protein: CASSQVLPSGGSDTQYF.

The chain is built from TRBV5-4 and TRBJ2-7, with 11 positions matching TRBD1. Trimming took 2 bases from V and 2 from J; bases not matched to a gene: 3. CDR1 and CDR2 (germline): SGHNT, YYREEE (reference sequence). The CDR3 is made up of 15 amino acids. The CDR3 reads CASSFGTGGTYEQYF. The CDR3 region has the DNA TGTGCCAGCAGCTTTGGGACAGGGGGAACCTACGAGCAGTACTTC.

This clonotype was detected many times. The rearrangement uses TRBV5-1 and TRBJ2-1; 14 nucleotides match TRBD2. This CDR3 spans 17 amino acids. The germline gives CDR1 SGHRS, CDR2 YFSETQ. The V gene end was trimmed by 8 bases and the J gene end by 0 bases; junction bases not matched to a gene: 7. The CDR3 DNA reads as TGCGCCAGTATGACTAGCGGGAGGGTAAGCTCCTACAATGAGCAGTTCTTC. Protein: CASMTSGRVSSYNEQFF.

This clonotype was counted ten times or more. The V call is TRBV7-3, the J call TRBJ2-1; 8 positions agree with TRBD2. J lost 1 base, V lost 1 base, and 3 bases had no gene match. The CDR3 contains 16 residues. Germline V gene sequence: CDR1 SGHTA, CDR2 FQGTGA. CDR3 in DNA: TGTGCCAGCAGCTTAAGCGGGGGGTTTTCCTACAATGAGCAGTTCTTC. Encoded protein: CASSLSGGFSYNEQFF.

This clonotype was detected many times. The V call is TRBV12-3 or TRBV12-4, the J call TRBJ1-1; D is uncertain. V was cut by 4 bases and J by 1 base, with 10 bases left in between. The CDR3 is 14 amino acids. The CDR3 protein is CASSSNDGNTEAFF. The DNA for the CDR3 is TGTGCCAGCAGTTCTAACGACGGGAACACTGAAGCTTTCTTT.